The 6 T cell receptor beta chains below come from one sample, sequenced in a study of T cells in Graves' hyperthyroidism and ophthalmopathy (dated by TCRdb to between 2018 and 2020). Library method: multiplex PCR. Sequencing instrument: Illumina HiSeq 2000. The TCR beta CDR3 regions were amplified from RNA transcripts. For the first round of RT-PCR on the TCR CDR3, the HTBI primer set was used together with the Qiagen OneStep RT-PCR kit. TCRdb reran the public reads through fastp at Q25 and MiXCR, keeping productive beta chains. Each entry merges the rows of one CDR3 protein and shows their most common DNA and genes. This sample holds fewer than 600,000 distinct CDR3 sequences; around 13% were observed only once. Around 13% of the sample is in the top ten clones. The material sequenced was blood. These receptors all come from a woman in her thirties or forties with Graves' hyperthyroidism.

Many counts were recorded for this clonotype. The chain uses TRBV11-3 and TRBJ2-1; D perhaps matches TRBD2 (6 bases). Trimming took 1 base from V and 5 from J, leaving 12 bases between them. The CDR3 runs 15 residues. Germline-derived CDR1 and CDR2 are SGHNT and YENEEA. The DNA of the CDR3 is TGTGCCAGCAGCTTAGGGGGACTGGTTGACAATGAGCAGTTCTTC. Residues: CASSLGGLVDNEQFF.

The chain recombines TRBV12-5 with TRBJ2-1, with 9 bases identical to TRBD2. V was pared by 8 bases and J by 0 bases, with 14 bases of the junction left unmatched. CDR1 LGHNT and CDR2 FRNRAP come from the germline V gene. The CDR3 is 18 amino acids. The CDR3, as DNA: TGTGCTAGTCGGGGGGTCTTAAGCGGGGGGAGCTCCTACAATGAGCAGTTCTTC. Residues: CASRGVLSGGSSYNEQFF.

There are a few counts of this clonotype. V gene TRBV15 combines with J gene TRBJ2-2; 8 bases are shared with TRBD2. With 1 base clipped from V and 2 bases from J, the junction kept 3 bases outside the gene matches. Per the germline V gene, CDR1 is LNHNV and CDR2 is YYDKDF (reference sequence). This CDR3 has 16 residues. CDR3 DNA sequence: TGTGCCACCAGCAGAGCGGGAGGGCCCAACACCGGGGAGCTGTTTTTT. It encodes CATSRAGGPNTGELFF.

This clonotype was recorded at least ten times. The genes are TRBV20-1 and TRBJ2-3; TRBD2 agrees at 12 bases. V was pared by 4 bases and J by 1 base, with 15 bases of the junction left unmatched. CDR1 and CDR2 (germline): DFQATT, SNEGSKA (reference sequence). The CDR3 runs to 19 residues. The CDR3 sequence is CSATPGTSGQAWGTDTQYF. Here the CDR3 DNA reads TGCAGTGCTACGCCCGGGACTAGCGGGCAGGCATGGGGCACAGATACGCAGTATTTT.

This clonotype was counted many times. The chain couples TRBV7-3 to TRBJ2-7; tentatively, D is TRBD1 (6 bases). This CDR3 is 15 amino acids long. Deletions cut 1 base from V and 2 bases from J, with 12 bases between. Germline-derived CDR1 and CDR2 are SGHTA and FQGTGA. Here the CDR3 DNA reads TGTGCCAGCAGCTTAATTTTAAGGACAGCCTACGAGCAGTACTTC. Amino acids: CASSLILRTAYEQYF. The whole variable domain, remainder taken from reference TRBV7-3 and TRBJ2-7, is GAGVSQTPSNKVTEKGKYVELRCDPISGHTALYWYRQSLGQGPEFLIYFQGTGAADDSGLPNDRFFAVRPEGSVSTLKIQRTERGDSAVYLCASSLILRTAYEQYFGPGTRLTVT.

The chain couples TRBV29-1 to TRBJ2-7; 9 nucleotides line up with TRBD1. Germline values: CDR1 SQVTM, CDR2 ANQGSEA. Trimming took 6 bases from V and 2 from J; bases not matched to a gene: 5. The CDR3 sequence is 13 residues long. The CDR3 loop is CSVSGTGTYEQYF. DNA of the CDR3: TGCAGCGTCTCCGGGACAGGGACCTACGAGCAGTACTTC.